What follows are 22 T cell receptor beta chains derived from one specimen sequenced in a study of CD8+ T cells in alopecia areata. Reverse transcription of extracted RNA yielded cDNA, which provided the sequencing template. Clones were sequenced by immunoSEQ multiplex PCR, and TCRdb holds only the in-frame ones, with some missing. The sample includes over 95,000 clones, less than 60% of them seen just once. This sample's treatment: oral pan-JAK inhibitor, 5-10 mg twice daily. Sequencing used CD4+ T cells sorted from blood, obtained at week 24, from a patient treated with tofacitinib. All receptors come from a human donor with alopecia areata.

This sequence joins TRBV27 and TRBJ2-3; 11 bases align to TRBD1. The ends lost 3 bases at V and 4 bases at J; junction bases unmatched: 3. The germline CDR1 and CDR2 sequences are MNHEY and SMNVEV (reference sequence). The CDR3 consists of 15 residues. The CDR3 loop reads CASSFWTGGADTQYF. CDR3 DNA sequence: TGTGCCAGCAGTTTCTGGACAGGGGGCGCAGATACGCAGTATTTT.

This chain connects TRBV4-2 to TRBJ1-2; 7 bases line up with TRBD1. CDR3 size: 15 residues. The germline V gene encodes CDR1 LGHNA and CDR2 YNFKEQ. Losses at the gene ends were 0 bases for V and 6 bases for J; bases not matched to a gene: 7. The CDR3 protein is CASSQDGTVVDGYTF. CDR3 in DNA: TGTGCCAGCAGCCAAGACGGGACAGTGGTCGATGGCTACACCTTC.

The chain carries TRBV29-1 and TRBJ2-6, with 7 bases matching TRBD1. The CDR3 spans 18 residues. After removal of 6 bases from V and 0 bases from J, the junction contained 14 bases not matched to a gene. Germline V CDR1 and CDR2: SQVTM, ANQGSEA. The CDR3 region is CSVGHWDRSSSGANVLTF. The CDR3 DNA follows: TGCAGCGTCGGCCATTGGGACAGAAGTAGCTCTGGGGCCAACGTCCTGACTTTC.

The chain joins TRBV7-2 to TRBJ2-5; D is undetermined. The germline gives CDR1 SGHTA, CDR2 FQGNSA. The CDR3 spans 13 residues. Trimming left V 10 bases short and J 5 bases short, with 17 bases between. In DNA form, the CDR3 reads TGTGCCACTCAACCAGACCCGCTGGAGACCCAGTACTTC. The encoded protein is CATQPDPLETQYF.

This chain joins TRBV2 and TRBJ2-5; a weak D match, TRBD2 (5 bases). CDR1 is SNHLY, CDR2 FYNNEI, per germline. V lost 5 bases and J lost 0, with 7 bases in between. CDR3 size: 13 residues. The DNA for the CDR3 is TGTGCCAGCAGTCAGGACTACCAAGAGACCCAGTACTTC. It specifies CASSQDYQETQYF.

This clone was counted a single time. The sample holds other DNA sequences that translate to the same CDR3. CDR3: CASSLGGGSYNEQFF. CDR3 nucleotide sequence: TGCGCCAGCAGCTTGGGCGGGGGATCCTACAATGAGCAGTTCTTC. The V and J genes are TRBV5-1 and TRBJ2-1; 7 bases map to TRBD2. The CDR3 is made up of 15 amino acids. Looked up from germline, CDR1 is SGHRS and CDR2 is YFSETQ. J lost 1 base, V lost 0 bases, and 1 base had no gene match.

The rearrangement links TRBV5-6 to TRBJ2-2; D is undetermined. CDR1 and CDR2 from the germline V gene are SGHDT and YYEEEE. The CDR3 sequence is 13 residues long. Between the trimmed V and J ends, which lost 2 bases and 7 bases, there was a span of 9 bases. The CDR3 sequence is CASSFRAGGELFF. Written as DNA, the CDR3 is TGTGCCAGCAGCTTCCGTGCAGGCGGGGAGCTGTTTTTT.

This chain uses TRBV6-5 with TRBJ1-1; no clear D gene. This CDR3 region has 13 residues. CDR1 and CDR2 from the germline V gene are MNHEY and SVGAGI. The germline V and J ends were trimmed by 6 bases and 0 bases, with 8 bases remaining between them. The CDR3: CASSRTVNTEAFF. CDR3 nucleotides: TGTGCCAGCAGCCGGACGGTGAACACTGAAGCTTTCTTT.

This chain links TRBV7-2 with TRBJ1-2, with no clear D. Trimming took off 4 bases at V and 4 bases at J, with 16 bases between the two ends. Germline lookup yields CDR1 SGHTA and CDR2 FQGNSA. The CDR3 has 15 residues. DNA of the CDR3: TGTGCCAGCAGCTCAGACTGGACGGATACCTATGGCTACACCTTC. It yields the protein CASSSDWTDTYGYTF.

The CDR3 loop is CASSFSRAEPGDYGYTF. CDR3 coding DNA: TGTGCCAGCAGCTTTAGTCGGGCGGAACCCGGAGACTATGGCTACACCTTC. The chain is built from TRBV11-1 and TRBJ1-2; D is undetermined. The CDR3 has 17 residues. V lost 3 bases and J lost 3, with 20 bases in between. Germline V CDR1 and CDR2: SGHAT, FQDESV (reference sequence).

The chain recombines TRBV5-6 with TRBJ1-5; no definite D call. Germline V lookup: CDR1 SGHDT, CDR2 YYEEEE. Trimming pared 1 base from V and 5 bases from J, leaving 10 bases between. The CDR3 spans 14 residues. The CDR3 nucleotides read TGTGCCAGCAGCTTGTGGGCCGGTGATCAGCCCCAGCATTTT. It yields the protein CASSLWAGDQPQHF.

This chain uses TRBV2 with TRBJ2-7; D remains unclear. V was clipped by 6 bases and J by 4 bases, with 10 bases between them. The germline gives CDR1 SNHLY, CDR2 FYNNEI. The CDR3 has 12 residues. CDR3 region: CASSARLYEQYF. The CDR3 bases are TGTGCCAGCAGCGCAAGATTATACGAGCAGTACTTC.

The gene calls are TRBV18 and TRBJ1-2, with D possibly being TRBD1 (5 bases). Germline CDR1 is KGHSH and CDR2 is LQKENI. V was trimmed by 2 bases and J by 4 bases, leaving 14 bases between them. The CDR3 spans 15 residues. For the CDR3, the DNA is TGTGCCAGCTCACCATCGTCCTCGGGGGGCTATGGCTACACCTTC. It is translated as CASSPSSSGGYGYTF.

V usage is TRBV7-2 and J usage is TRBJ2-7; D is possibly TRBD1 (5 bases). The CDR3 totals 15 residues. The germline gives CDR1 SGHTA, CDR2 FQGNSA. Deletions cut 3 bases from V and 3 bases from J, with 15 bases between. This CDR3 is CASSFYASGIYEQYF. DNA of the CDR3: TGTGCCAGCAGCTTTTATGCCTCAGGGATCTACGAGCAGTACTTC.

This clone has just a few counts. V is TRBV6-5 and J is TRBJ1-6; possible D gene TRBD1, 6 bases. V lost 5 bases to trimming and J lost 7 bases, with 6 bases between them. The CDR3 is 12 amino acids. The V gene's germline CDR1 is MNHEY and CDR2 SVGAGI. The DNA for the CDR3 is TGTGCCAGCAGTACAGGGAATTCACCCCTCCACTTT. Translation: CASSTGNSPLHF.

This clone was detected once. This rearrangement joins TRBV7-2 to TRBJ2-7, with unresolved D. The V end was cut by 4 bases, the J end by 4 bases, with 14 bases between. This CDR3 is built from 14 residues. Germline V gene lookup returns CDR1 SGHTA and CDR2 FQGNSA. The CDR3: CASSYRNRRYEQYF. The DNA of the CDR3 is TGTGCCAGCAGCTATCGGAACCGGCGTTACGAGCAGTACTTC.

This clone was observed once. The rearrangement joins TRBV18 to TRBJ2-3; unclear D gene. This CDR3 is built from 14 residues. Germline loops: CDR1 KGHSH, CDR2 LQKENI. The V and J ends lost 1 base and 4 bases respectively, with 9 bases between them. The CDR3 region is CASSPLGIADTQYF. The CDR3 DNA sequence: TGTGCCAGCTCACCACTGGGGATCGCAGATACGCAGTATTTT.

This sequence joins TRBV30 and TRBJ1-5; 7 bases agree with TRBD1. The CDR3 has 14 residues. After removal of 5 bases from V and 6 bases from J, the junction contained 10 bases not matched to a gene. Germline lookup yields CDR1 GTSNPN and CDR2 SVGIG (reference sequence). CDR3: CAWETGARGQPQHF. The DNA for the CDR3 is TGTGCCTGGGAAACAGGGGCCAGGGGTCAGCCCCAGCATTTT.

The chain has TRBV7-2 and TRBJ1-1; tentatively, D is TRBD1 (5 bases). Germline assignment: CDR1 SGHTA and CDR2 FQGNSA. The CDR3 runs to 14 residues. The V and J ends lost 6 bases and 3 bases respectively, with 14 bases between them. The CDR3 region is CASSVPGGYTEAFF. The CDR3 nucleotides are TGTGCCAGCAGTGTCCCCGGGGGGTACACTGAAGCTTTCTTT.

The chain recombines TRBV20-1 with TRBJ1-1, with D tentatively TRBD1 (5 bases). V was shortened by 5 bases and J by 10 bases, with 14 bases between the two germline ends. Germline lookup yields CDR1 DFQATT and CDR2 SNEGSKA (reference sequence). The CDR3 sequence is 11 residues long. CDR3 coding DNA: TGCAGTGCTCTAATCCGGGGGGGAGCTTTCTTT. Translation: CSALIRGGAFF.

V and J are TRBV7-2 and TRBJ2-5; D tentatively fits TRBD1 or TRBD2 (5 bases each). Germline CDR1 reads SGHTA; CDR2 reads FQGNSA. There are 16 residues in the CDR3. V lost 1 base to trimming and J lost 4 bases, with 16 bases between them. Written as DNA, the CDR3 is TGTGCCAGCAGCTTAGACGGCGGTACGAGGGGAGAGACCCAGTACTTC. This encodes CASSLDGGTRGETQYF.

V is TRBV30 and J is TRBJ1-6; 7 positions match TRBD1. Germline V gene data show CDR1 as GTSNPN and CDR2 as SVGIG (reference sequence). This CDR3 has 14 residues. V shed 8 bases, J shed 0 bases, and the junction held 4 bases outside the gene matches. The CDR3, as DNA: TGTGCCGCTTCAGGGGGCTCCTATAATTCACCCCTCCACTTT. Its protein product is CAASGGSYNSPLHF. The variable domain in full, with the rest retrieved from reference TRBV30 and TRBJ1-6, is SQTIHQWPATLVQPVGSPLSLECTVEGTSNPNLYWYRQAAGRGLQLLFYSVGIGQISSEVPQNLSASRPQDRQFILSSKKLLLSDSGFYLCAASGGSYNSPLHFGNGTRLTVT.